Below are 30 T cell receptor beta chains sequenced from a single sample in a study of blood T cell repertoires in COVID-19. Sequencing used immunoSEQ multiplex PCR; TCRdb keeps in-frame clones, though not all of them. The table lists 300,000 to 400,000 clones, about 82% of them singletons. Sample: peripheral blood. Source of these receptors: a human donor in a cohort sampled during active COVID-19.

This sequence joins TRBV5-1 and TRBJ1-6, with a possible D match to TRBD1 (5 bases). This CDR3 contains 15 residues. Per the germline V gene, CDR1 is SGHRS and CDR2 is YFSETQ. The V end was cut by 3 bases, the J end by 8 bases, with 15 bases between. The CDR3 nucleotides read TGCGCCAGCAGCTACGGCAGGGAATATGATTCACCCCTCCACTTT. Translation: CASSYGREYDSPLHF.

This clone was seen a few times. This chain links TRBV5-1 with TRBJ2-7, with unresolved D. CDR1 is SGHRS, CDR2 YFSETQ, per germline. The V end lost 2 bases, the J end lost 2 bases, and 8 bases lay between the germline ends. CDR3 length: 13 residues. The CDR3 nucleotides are TGCGCCAGCAGCTTTGGAGCAACCTACGAGCAGTACTTC. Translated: CASSFGATYEQYF. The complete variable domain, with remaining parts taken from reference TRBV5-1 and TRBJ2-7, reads KAGVTQTPRYLIKTRGQQVTLSCSPISGHRSVSWYQQTPGQGLQFLFEYFSETQRNKGNFPGRFSGRQFSNSRSEMNVSTLELGDSALYLCASSFGATYEQYFGPGTRLTVT.

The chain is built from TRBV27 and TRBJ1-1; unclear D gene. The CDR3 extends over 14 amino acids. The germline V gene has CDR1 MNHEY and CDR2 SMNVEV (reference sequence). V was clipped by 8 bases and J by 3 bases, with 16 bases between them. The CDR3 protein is CASGRSGSDTEAFF. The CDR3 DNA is TGTGCCAGCGGGAGGTCAGGTTCCGACACTGAAGCTTTCTTT.

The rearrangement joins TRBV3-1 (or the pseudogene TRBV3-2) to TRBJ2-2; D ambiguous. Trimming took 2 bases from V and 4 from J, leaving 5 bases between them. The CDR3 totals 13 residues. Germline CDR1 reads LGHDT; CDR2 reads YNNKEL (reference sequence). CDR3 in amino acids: CASSQSVTGELFF. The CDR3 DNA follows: TGTGCCAGCAGCCAATCGGTCACCGGGGAGCTGTTTTTT.

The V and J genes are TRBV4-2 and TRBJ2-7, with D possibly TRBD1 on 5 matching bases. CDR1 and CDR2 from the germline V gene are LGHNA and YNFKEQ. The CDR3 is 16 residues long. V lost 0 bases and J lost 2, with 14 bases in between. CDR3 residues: CASSQDAADKTYEQYF. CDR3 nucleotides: TGTGCCAGCAGCCAAGATGCGGCGGACAAGACCTACGAGCAGTACTTC.

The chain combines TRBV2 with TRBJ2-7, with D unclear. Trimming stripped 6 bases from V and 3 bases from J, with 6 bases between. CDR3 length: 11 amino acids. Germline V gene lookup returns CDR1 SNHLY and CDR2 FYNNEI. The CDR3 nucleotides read TGTGCCAGCAGCACCTACTACGAGCAGTACTTC. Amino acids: CASSTYYEQYF.

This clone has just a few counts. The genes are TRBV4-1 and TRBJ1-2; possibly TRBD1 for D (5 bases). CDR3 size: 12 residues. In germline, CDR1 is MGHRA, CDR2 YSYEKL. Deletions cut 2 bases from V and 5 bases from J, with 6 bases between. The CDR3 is CASSQPGYGYTF. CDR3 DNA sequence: TGCGCCAGCAGCCAACCAGGGTATGGCTACACCTTC.

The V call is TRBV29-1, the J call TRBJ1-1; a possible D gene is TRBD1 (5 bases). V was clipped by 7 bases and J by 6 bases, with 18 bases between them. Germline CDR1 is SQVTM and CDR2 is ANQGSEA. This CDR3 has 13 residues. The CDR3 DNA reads TGCAGCGCCGAAGCGGGCAGGGCCGCTGAAGCTTTCTTT. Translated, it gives CSAEAGRAAEAFF.

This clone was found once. CDR3 residues: CAWSPWRGQTEAFF. The CDR3 DNA follows: TGTGCCTGGAGTCCTTGGCGCGGGCAGACTGAAGCTTTCTTT. J is TRBJ1-1 and V is TRBV30; D call uncertain. This CDR3 is 14 amino acids long. CDR1 GTSNPN and CDR2 SVGIG come from the germline V gene (reference sequence). Trimming removed 2 bases at V and 5 bases at J, with 15 bases between.

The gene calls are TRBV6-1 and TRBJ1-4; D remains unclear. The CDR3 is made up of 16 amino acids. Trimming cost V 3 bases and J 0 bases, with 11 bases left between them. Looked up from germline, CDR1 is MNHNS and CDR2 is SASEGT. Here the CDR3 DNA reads TGTGCCAGCAGTGATACGGGGTATGCAACTAATGAAAAACTGTTTTTT. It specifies CASSDTGYATNEKLFF.

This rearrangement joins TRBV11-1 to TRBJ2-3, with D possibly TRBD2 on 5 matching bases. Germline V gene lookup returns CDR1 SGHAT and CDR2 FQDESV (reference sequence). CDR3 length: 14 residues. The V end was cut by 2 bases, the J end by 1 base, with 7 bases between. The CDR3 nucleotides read TGTGCCAGCAGCTTATTACTAGGCACAGATACGCAGTATTTT. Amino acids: CASSLLLGTDTQYF.

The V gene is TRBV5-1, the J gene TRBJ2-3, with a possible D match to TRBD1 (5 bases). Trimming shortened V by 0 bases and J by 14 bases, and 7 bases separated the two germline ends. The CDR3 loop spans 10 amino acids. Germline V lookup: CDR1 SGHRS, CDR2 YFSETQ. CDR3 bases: TGCGCCAGCAGCTTGGGACAGCGGTATTTT. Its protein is CASSLGQRYF.

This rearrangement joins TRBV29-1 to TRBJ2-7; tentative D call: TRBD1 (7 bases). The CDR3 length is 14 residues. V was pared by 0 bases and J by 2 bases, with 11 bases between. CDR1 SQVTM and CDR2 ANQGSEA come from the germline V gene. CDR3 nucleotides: TGCAGCGTTGAAGACAGGGGGGAACCCTACGAGCAGTACTTC. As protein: CSVEDRGEPYEQYF.

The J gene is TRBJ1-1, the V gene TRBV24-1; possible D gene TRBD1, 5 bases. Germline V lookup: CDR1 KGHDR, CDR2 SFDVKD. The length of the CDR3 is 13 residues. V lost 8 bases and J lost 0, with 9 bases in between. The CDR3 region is CATKDNMNTEAFF. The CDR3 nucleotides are TGTGCCACCAAGGACAACATGAACACTGAAGCTTTCTTT.

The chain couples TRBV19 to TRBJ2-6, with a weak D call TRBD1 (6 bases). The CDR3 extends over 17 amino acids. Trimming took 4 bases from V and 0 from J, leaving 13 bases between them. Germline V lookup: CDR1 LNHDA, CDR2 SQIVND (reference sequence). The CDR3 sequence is CASSSGQRPSGANVLTF. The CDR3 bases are TGTGCCAGTAGTAGTGGACAGAGGCCCTCTGGGGCCAACGTCCTGACTTTC.

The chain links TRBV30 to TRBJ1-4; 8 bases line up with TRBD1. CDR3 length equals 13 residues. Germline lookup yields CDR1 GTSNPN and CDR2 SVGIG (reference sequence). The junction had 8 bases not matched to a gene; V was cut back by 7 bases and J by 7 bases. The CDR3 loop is CASRQGAFEKLFF. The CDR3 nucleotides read TGTGCCTCCCGTCAGGGGGCTTTTGAAAAACTGTTTTTT.

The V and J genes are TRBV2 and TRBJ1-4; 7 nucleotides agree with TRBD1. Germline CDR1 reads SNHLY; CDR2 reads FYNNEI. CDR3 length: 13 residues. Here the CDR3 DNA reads TGTGCAGACAGGGAAGGGGCTAATGAAAAACTGTTTTTT. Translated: CADREGANEKLFF.

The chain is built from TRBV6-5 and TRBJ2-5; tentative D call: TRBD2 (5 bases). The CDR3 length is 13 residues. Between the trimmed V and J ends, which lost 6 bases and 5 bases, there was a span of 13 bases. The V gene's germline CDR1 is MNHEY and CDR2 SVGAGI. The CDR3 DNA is TGTGCCAGCAGGGAGGCTGTACGGGAGACCCAGTACTTC. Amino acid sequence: CASREAVRETQYF.

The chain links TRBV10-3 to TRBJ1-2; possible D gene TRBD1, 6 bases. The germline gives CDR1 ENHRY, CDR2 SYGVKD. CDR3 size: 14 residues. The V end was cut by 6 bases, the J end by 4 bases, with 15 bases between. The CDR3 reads CAISPGEGTYGYTF. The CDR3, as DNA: TGTGCCATCAGCCCAGGGGAAGGGACCTATGGCTACACCTTC.

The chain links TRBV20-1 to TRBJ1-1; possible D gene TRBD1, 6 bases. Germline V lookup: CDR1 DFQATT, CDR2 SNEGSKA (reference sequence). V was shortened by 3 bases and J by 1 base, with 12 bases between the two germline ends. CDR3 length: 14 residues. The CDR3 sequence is CSASSGQQNTEAFF. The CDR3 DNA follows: TGCAGTGCTAGTTCAGGACAGCAGAACACTGAAGCTTTCTTT.

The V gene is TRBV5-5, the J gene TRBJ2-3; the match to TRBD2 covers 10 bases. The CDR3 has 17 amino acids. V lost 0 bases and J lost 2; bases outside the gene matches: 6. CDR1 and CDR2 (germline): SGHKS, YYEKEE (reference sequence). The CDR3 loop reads CASSLVGSGGPTDTQYF. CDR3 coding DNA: TGTGCCAGCAGCTTGGTGGGTAGCGGGGGGCCCACAGATACGCAGTATTTT.

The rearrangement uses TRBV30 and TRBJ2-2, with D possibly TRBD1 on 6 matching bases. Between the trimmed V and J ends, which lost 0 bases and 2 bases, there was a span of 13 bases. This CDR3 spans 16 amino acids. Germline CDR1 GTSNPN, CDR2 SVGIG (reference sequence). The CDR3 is CAWSVKGTPNTGELFF. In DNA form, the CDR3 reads TGTGCCTGGAGTGTAAAAGGGACACCAAACACCGGGGAGCTGTTTTTT.

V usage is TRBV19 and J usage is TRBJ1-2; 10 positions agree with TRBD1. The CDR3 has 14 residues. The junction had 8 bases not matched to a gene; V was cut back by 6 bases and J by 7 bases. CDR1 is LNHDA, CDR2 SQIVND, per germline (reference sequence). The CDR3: CASSIQGQGSGYTF. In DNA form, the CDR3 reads TGTGCCAGTAGCATTCAGGGACAGGGGAGTGGCTACACCTTC.

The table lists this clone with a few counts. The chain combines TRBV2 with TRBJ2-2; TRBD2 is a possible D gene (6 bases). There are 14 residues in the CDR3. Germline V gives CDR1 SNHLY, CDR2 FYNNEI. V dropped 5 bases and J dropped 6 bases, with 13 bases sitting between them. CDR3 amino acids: CASSWDSGAGELFF. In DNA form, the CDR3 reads TGTGCCAGCAGTTGGGACTCCGGGGCCGGGGAGCTGTTTTTT.

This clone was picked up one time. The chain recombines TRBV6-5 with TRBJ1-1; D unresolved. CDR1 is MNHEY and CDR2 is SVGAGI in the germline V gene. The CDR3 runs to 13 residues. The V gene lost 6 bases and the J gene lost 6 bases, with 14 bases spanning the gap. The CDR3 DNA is TGTGCCAGCAGCCCCGGGGTGCCCCCTGAAGCTTTCTTT. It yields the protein CASSPGVPPEAFF.

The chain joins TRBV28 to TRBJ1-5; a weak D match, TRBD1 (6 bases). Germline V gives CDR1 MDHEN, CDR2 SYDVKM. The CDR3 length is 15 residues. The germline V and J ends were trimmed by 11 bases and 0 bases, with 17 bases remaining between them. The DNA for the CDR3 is TGTGCCGGAAGTACAGGGACCTATAGCAATCAGCCCCAGCATTTT. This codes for CAGSTGTYSNQPQHF.

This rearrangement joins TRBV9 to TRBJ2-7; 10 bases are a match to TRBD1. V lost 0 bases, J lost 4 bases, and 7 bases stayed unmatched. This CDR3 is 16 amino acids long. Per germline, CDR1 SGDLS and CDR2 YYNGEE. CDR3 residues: CASSVVGTGAIYEQYF. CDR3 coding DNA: TGTGCCAGCAGCGTAGTTGGGACAGGGGCGATTTACGAGCAGTACTTC.

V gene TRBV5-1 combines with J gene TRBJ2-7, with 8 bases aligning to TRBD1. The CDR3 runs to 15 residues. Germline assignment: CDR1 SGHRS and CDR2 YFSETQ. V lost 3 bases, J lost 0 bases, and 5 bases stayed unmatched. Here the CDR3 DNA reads TGCGCCAGCAGCTCCGGACAGGGCATCTCCTACGAGCAGTACTTC. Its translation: CASSSGQGISYEQYF.

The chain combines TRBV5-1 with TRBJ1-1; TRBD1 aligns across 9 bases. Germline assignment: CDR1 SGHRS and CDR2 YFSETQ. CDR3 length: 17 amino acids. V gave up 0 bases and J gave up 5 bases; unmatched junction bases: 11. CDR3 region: CASSLEPTTGGWTEAFF. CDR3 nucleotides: TGCGCCAGCAGCTTGGAACCAACCACAGGGGGCTGGACTGAAGCTTTCTTT.

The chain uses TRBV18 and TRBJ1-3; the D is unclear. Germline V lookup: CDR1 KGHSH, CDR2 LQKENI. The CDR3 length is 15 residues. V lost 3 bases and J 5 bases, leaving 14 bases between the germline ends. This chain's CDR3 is CASSPAGEDRNTIYF. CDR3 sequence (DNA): TGTGCCAGCTCACCGGCCGGGGAAGACAGAAACACCATATATTTT.